The next 28 T cell receptor beta chains were all read from a single sample in a study of cytomegalovirus exposure and HLA in healthy donors. Researchers ran the PCR with 60 Vbeta and 13 Jbeta primers. Data came from immunoSEQ multiplex PCR; TCRdb stores just in-frame clones and leaves some out. The data show 90,000 to 140,000 clones, around 86% seen once. Sequencing input: PBMCs. Receptors originate from a man aged 25-45 years in good health and CMV-seropositive.

The chain recombines TRBV7-7 with TRBJ2-2; TRBD2 matches 8 bases. The CDR3 length is 15 residues. Germline-derived CDR1 and CDR2 are SSHAT and FNYEAQ (reference sequence). CDR3 region: CAVLGTRELDGELFF. CDR3 DNA sequence: TGTGCTGTACTTGGGACTAGAGAGCTAGACGGGGAGCTGTTTTTT.

This rearrangement joins TRBV2 to TRBJ2-1; tentative D call: TRBD2 (5 bases). Germline-derived CDR1 and CDR2 are SNHLY and FYNNEI. The CDR3 totals 15 residues. V shed 2 bases and J shed 0 bases, with 8 bases lying between them. The CDR3 sequence is CASSESGSSYNEQFF. The CDR3 region has the DNA TGTGCCAGCAGTGAATCGGGGTCCTCCTACAATGAGCAGTTCTTC.

The chain couples TRBV2 to TRBJ1-5; D is possibly TRBD1 (5 bases). Trimming shortened V by 1 base and J by 4 bases, and 11 bases separated the two germline ends. This CDR3 region has 15 residues. Germline CDR1 is SNHLY and CDR2 is FYNNEI. In DNA, the CDR3 is TGTGCCAGCAGTGAAGTGGGGGGAGGAAATCAGCCCCAGCATTTT. As protein: CASSEVGGGNQPQHF.

The V call is TRBV9, the J call TRBJ2-5; D ambiguous. V shed 4 bases and J shed 4 bases, with 11 bases lying between them. The CDR3 spans 13 residues. Per germline, CDR1 SGDLS and CDR2 YYNGEE. CDR3 in amino acids: CASSPTSRETQYF. Written as DNA, the CDR3 is TGTGCCAGCAGCCCTACGAGTAGAGAGACCCAGTACTTC. The full variable domain, in which reference TRBV9 and TRBJ2-5 provide the parts outside the CDR3, is DSGVTQTPKHLITATGQRVTLRCSPRSGDLSVYWYQQSLDQGLQFLIQYYNGEERAKGNILERFSAQQFPDLHSELNLSSLELGDSALYFCASSPTSRETQYFGPGTRLLVL.

The chain joins TRBV5-6 to TRBJ2-7, with 12 bases aligning to TRBD2. The V and J ends lost 4 bases and 2 bases, in that order; junction bases with no gene match: 4. The germline V gene has CDR1 SGHDT and CDR2 YYEEEE. CDR3 length: 15 residues. CDR3 region: CASSRLAGVTYEQYF. CDR3 coding DNA: TGTGCCAGCAGCCGACTAGCGGGGGTAACCTACGAGCAGTACTTC.

CDR3 bases: TGTGCCAGCAGCCCCGGACAGGGAAACACTGAAGCTTTCTTT. Translating it yields CASSPGQGNTEAFF. The rearrangement joins TRBV7-6 to TRBJ1-1; 8 bases are shared with TRBD1. CDR1 and CDR2 from the germline V gene are SGHVS and FNYEAQ. With 5 bases clipped from V and 2 bases from J, the junction kept 4 bases outside the gene matches. The CDR3 contains 14 residues.

This rearrangement joins TRBV5-1 to TRBJ2-3, with TRBD2 matching 7 bases. Losses at the gene ends were 5 bases for V and 0 bases for J; bases not matched to a gene: 3. The CDR3 covers 14 residues. Germline V CDR1 and CDR2: SGHRS, YFSETQ. The CDR3 DNA follows: TGCGCCAGCAGACGGGACTACAGCACAGATACGCAGTATTTT. It encodes CASRRDYSTDTQYF.

This clone was detected a few times. V is TRBV7-6 and J is TRBJ2-7; 7 bases are a match to TRBD2. Trimming removed 1 base from V and 6 bases from J; junction bases left unmatched: 9. Germline CDR1 SGHVS, CDR2 FNYEAQ. This CDR3 is 15 amino acids long. This CDR3 reads CASSLGPGGRGEQYF. The CDR3 DNA reads TGTGCCAGCAGCTTAGGGCCGGGGGGTCGGGGCGAGCAGTACTTC.

This chain connects TRBV7-8 to TRBJ2-7, with 16 nucleotides matching TRBD2. V lost 0 bases and J lost 5; bases outside the gene matches: 7. CDR1 and CDR2 (germline): SGHVS, FQNEAQ. CDR3 length equals 18 residues. The CDR3 protein is CASSLALGLAGGRDEQYF. Written as DNA, the CDR3 is TGTGCCAGCAGCTTAGCTCTGGGACTAGCGGGGGGGCGGGACGAGCAGTACTTC.

This chain links TRBV5-1 with TRBJ2-5, with D unresolved. The CDR3 spans 13 residues. The germline V gene has CDR1 SGHRS and CDR2 YFSETQ. V gave up 0 bases and J gave up 2 bases, with 5 bases separating them. Here the CDR3 reads CASSLGIQETQYF. The CDR3 nucleotides are TGCGCCAGCAGCTTGGGTATACAAGAGACCCAGTACTTC.

The chain uses TRBV18 and TRBJ2-7; D perhaps matches TRBD2 (5 bases). V was clipped by 0 bases and J by 7 bases, with 13 bases between them. Germline V gives CDR1 KGHSH, CDR2 LQKENI. This CDR3 has 14 residues. CDR3 DNA sequence: TGTGCCAGCTCACCACCGTCCACCCCGGGGGAGCAGTACTTC. Protein sequence: CASSPPSTPGEQYF.

The chain employs TRBV5-6 and TRBJ2-1; 9 positions match TRBD1. Germline V gene sequence: CDR1 SGHDT, CDR2 YYEEEE. J was trimmed by 4 bases and V by 6 bases; bases with no gene match: 11. The CDR3 sequence is 16 residues long. This chain's CDR3 is CASTGTGQGRYNEQFF. DNA of the CDR3: TGTGCCAGCACCGGAACGGGACAGGGAAGATACAATGAGCAGTTCTTC.

A note on this clone: At the DNA level, this CDR3 is encoded by other sequences in the same sample as well. The gene calls are TRBV10-2 and TRBJ1-1, with unresolved D. Between the trimmed V and J ends, which lost 4 bases and 6 bases, there was a span of 15 bases. This CDR3 is built from 14 residues. Germline V gives CDR1 WSHSY, CDR2 SAAADI. CDR3 nucleotide sequence: TGCGCCAGCAGTGGAGGCCCGGGGAGGGCTGAAGCTTTCTTT. As protein: CASSGGPGRAEAFF.

The chain couples TRBV18 to TRBJ1-2; D gene uncertain. The CDR3 length is 17 residues. V was clipped by 0 bases and J by 0 bases, with 14 bases between them. Per the germline V gene, CDR1 is KGHSH and CDR2 is LQKENI. CDR3 nucleotides: TGTGCCAGCTCACCACCGAGCGCCCGGAACTCTAACTATGGCTACACCTTC. Its translation: CASSPPSARNSNYGYTF.

This chain joins TRBV12-5 and TRBJ1-2, with 7 bases lining up with TRBD1. The V gene's germline CDR1 is LGHNT and CDR2 FRNRAP. The CDR3 length is 17 residues. Trimming removed 0 bases from V and 1 base from J; junction bases left unmatched: 8. The DNA of the CDR3 is TGTGCTAGTGGTTTGGTACAGGCTGGGACAGTTAACTATGGCTACACCTTC. Protein sequence: CASGLVQAGTVNYGYTF. Supplemented by reference TRBV12-5 and TRBJ1-2, the full variable domain reads DARVTQTPRHKVTEMGQEVTMRCQPILGHNTVFWYRQTMMQGLELLAYFRNRAPLDDSGMPKDRFSAEMPDATLATLKIQPSEPRDSAVYFCASGLVQAGTVNYGYTFGSGTRLTVV.

The chain has TRBV4-3 and TRBJ2-5; 9 nucleotides agree with TRBD1. Germline CDR1 and CDR2: LGHNA and YSLEER. This CDR3 has 13 residues. The V and J ends lost 4 bases and 5 bases, in that order; junction bases with no gene match: 2. CDR3 residues: CASSRDRDETQYF. Written as DNA, the CDR3 is TGCGCCAGCAGCCGGGACAGGGACGAGACCCAGTACTTC.

The J gene is TRBJ2-5, the V gene TRBV7-3, with unresolved D. The CDR3 runs to 13 residues. Per the germline V gene, CDR1 is SGHTA and CDR2 is FQGTGA. Between the trimmed V and J ends, which lost 5 bases and 3 bases, there was a span of 10 bases. In DNA, the CDR3 is TGTGCCAGCAGCCCGACAATGGAAGAGACCCAGTACTTC. Translating gives CASSPTMEETQYF.

This clone has a handful of counts. The chain carries TRBV2 and TRBJ2-2; 10 nucleotides align to TRBD2. V trimming: 8 bases; J trimming: 5 bases; junction bases outside the gene matches: 8. This CDR3 has 15 residues. Germline CDR1 and CDR2: SNHLY and FYNNEI. DNA for the CDR3: TGTGCCAGCTCCTATAGCGGGGGGAGTACCGGGGAGCTGTTTTTT. It specifies CASSYSGGSTGELFF.

The V gene is TRBV7-2, the J gene TRBJ1-2; TRBD1 matches at 8 bases. Germline CDR1 is SGHTA and CDR2 is FQGNSA. J gave up 9 bases and V 5 bases, and 8 bases lay outside the gene matches. The CDR3 spans 13 residues. CDR3 in amino acids: CASSMDRVGSYTF. The CDR3, as DNA: TGTGCCAGCAGCATGGACAGGGTAGGGAGCTACACCTTC.

V is TRBV28 and J is TRBJ1-1; maybe TRBD1 (6 bases). The CDR3 consists of 13 residues. CDR1 MDHEN and CDR2 SYDVKM come from the germline V gene. V was shortened by 5 bases and J by 0 bases, with 7 bases between the two germline ends. The CDR3 sequence is CASSDRLNTEAFF. CDR3 DNA: TGTGCCAGCAGTGACAGGCTGAACACTGAAGCTTTCTTT.

The chain links TRBV2 to TRBJ1-1, with D hard to call. The CDR3 sequence is 9 residues long. The ends were cut back, 7 bases at V and 11 bases at J, with 8 bases in the middle. CDR1 is SNHLY, CDR2 FYNNEI, per germline. CDR3 DNA sequence: TGTGCCAGCACCTCGGAGGCTTTCTTT. The encoded protein is CASTSEAFF. The full variable domain, in which reference TRBV2 and TRBJ1-1 provide the parts outside the CDR3, is EPEVTQTPSHQVTQMGQEVILRCVPISNHLYFYWYRQILGQKVEFLVSFYNNEISEKSEIFDDQFSVERPDGSNFTLKIRSTKLEDSAMYFCASTSEAFFGQGTRLTVV.

This clone has a single count. This chain uses TRBV4-1 with TRBJ1-1; TRBD1 aligns across 9 bases. The trim removed 1 base at V and 8 bases at J, leaving 11 bases unmatched. This CDR3 comprises 16 residues. The germline CDR1 and CDR2 sequences are MGHRA and YSYEKL. Here the CDR3 DNA reads TGCGCCAGCAGCCAAGCCCCCGGGACAGGGTACATAGAAGCTTTCTTT. This codes for CASSQAPGTGYIEAFF.

This clone was counted a single time. V and J are TRBV4-1 and TRBJ2-5; tentative D call: TRBD2 (6 bases). The ends were cut back, 5 bases at V and 5 bases at J, with 12 bases in the middle. The length of the CDR3 is 13 residues. Germline assignment: CDR1 MGHRA and CDR2 YSYEKL. As DNA, the CDR3 is TGCGCCAGCAGCATACTAGGAGGGGAGACCCAGTACTTC. Protein product: CASSILGGETQYF.

The chain employs TRBV29-1 and TRBJ1-4; D is unclear. Looked up from germline, CDR1 is SQVTM and CDR2 is ANQGSEA. The CDR3 loop spans 13 amino acids. V shed 5 bases and J shed 3 bases, with 10 bases lying between them. CDR3 loop: CSVRRFPNEKLFF. In DNA, the CDR3 is TGCAGCGTTCGTCGGTTCCCTAATGAAAAACTGTTTTTT.

The chain uses TRBV11-2 and TRBJ2-7; TRBD1 matches 9 bases. Trimming removed 6 bases from V and 2 bases from J; junction bases left unmatched: 8. CDR1 and CDR2 from the germline V gene are SGHAT and FQNNGV. The CDR3 spans 15 residues. CDR3 sequence (DNA): TGTGCCAGCAGTCAGTCCCGGGACAGGGCCTACGAGCAGTACTTC. Amino acid sequence: CASSQSRDRAYEQYF.

V is TRBV30 and J is TRBJ2-2, with a possible D match to TRBD1 (6 bases). Germline CDR1 reads GTSNPN; CDR2 reads SVGIG (reference sequence). Trimming left V 4 bases short and J 5 bases short, with 8 bases between. There are 12 residues in the CDR3. CDR3 sequence: CAWNRVTGELFF. The CDR3 DNA follows: TGTGCCTGGAACAGGGTTACCGGGGAGCTGTTTTTT.

In this sample, this clone turned up a few times. The V gene is TRBV4-2, the J gene TRBJ1-4; a weak D match, TRBD1 (6 bases). The CDR3 extends over 16 amino acids. Germline loops: CDR1 LGHNA, CDR2 YNFKEQ. Trimming shortened V by 8 bases and J by 5 bases, and 21 bases separated the two germline ends. CDR3 nucleotide sequence: TGTGCCAGCGCCCCGGGGGGAGGGGGAAGAAATGAAAAACTGTTTTTT. Protein product: CASAPGGGGRNEKLFF.

The rearrangement uses TRBV2 and TRBJ1-2; 8 bases are shared with TRBD1. The ends lost 5 bases at V and 7 bases at J; junction bases unmatched: 9. The CDR3 runs 14 residues. Germline CDR1 reads SNHLY; CDR2 reads FYNNEI. CDR3 protein: CASSLRAGGVGYTF. CDR3 DNA: TGTGCCAGCAGTCTCAGGGCAGGGGGCGTTGGCTACACCTTC.